The T cell receptor (beta chain) under discussion was sequenced for a study of early T cells in non-severe SARS-CoV-2 infection. Study details: From unsorted whole blood, bulk RNA was sequenced, and the chains remained unpaired.

Study observations and caveats: In VDJdb matching, anti-spike CD8 responses were favored while private and CD4 specificities went missing.

The CDR3 spans 16 residues. The ends lost 5 bases at V and 0 bases at J; junction bases unmatched: 7. Per germline, CDR1 SGHAT and CDR2 FQNNGV. Researchers attached unique molecular identifiers to individual cDNA molecules. TCRdb re-called the 5' RACE reads through MiXCR, storing one row per CDR3 protein. This sample carries fewer than 60,000 distinct CDR3 sequences, less than 10% of them seen once, and the ten largest clones take approximately 5.7%. As concerns this clonotype: Antigen specificity is unknown.

The source is an adult who was a healthcare worker with PCR-confirmed SARS-CoV-2 infection or an uninfected control (not recorded which). The rearrangement uses TRBV11-2 and TRBJ2-7; TRBD2 matches 10 bases. Sequenced here: whole blood, sampled at baseline. CDR3 nucleotide sequence: TGTGCCAGCAGCCGCTCTAGCGGGGGACCCTCCTACGAGCAGTACTTC. It is translated as CASSRSSGGPSYEQYF.